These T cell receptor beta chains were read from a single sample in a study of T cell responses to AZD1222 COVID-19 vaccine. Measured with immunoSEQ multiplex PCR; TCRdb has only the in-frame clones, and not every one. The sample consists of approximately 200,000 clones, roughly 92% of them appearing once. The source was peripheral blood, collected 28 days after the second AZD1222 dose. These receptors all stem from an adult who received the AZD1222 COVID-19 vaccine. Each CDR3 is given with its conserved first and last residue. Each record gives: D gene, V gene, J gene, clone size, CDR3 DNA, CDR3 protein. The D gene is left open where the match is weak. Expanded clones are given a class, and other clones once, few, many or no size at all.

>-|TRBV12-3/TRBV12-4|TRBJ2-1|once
TGTGCCAGCAGTTTGGGGCACTACAATGAGCAGTTCTTC
CASSLGHYNEQFF
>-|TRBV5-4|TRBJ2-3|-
TGTGCCAGCAGCTTGGACAGTCCGTCTTCTGGCACAGATACGCAGTATTTT
CASSLDSPSSGTDTQYF
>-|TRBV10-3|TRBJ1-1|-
TGTGCCATCAGTGAAAGGATCCAGGGCATTATGGACACTGAAGCTTTCTTT
CAISERIQGIMDTEAFF
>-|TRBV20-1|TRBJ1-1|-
TGCAGTGCTAGTCCCGGAAGGCACTTGAACACTGAAGCTTTCTTT
CSASPGRHLNTEAFF
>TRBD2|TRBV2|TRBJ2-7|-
TGTGCCAGCAACGGACTAGCCTACGAGCAGTACTTC
CASNGLAYEQYF
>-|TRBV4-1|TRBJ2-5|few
TGCGCCAGCAGCCAAGAAAGGGGGGCGGGAGAGACCCAGTACTTC
CASSQERGAGETQYF
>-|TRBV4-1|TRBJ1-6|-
TGCGCCAGCAGCCAAGTAGCCGAGAGCTCGGGGAATTCACCCCTCCACTTT
CASSQVAESSGNSPLHF
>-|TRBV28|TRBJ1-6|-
TGTGCCAGCAGTTTAGGGACAAATAATTCACCCCTCCACTTT
CASSLGTNNSPLHF
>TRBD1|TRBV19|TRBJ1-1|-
TGTGCCAGTAGTTCCAGACAGGGGGCACTGGGGAACACTGAAGCTTTCTTT
CASSSRQGALGNTEAFF
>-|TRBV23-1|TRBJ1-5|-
TGCGCCAGCAGCCGAGGACAGAAATTAATGAGCAATCAGCCCCAGCATTTT
CASSRGQKLMSNQPQHF
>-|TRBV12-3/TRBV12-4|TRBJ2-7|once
TGTGCCAGCAGTATTAGCGTCCACGAGCAGTACTTC
CASSISVHEQYF
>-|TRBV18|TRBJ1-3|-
TGTGCCAGCTCACCACAGGAAGCCAACTCTGGAAACACCATATATTTT
CASSPQEANSGNTIYF
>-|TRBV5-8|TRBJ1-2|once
TGTGCCAGCAGCTTCGGAGGGATGGAGGGCTACACCTTC
CASSFGGMEGYTF
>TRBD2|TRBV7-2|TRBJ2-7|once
TGTGCCAGCAGCTTCGGGGGGGGCCCGTCCGAGCAGTACTTC
CASSFGGGPSEQYF
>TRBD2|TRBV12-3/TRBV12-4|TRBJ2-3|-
TGTGCCAGCAGTCGCCAGCGGGGGGCCCTAGAATTT
CASSRQRGALEF
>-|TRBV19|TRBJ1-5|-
TGTGCCAGTAGTATCGGTGCTCCCCAGCATTTT
CASSIGAPQHF
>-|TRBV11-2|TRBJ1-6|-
TGTGCCAGCAGCTTAGAGGTGACTTTTAATTCACCCCTCCACTTT
CASSLEVTFNSPLHF
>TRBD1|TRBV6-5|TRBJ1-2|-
TGTGCCAGCAGTTACTCTCGGAGGGGGCAAGTCTACACCTTC
CASSYSRRGQVYTF
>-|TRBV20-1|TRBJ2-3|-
TGCAGTGCTAGTCAGGCCACAGATACGCAGTATTTT
CSASQATDTQYF
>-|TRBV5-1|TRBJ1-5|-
TGCGCCACAGGTGGAGGACAGAACCCCAATCAGCCCCAGCATTTT
CATGGGQNPNQPQHF
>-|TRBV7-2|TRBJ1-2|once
TGTGCCAGCAGCTCAAGTACCAGGGACGGCTACACCTTC
CASSSSTRDGYTF
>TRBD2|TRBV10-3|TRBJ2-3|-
TGTGCCATCAGTGCGAGCGGGAGGGGAGATACGCAGTATTTT
CAISASGRGDTQYF
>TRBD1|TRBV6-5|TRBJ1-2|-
TGTGCCAGCAGTCCCCCACAGGGGGGTGAAGGCTACACCTTC
CASSPPQGGEGYTF
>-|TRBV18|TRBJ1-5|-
TGTGCCAGCTCACCAGGGTCTGATAGCAATCAGCCCCAGCATTTT
CASSPGSDSNQPQHF
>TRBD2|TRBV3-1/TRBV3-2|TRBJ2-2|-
TGTGCCAGCAGCCAAGATAGGACTAGCGGGGCCGGGGAGCTGTTTTTT
CASSQDRTSGAGELFF
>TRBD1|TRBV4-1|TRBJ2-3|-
TGCGCCAGCAGCCAACCCGGGACAGGCCTTACAGATACGCAGTATTTT
CASSQPGTGLTDTQYF
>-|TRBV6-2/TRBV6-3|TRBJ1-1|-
TGTGCCAGCAGTAACACAAGGATGAACACTGAAGCTTTCTTT
CASSNTRMNTEAFF
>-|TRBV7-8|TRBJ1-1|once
TGTGCCAGCAGCTTAGAGTACGGGCGGGCCGAAGCTTTCTTT
CASSLEYGRAEAFF